Described below is a single T cell receptor beta chain sequence and its context. This specimen comes from a study of blood T cell repertoires in COVID-19. This CDR3 comprises 18 residues. Germline V gene data show CDR1 as SGHTA and CDR2 as FQGNSA. Trimming took 5 bases from V and 5 from J; bases not matched to a gene: 16. This table comes from immunoSEQ multiplex PCR, and its TCRdb copy is limited to in-frame clones, with some not included. Of about 200,000 clones listed, roughly 79% are singletons. Individuals aged about 18 to 95 years were recruited from 20 to 25 US areas. The chain recombines TRBV7-2 with TRBJ2-3; 10 nucleotides match TRBD1. The TCR sequence derives from a woman between 50 and 59 years old with acute COVID-19. Sequenced input: PBMCs or T cells enriched from blood (not recorded which). The CDR3 DNA reads as TGTGCCAGCAGCGAACTGGAGAAGACAGGGGGCAACGTAGATACGCAGTATTTT. Protein product: CASSELEKTGGNVDTQYF.